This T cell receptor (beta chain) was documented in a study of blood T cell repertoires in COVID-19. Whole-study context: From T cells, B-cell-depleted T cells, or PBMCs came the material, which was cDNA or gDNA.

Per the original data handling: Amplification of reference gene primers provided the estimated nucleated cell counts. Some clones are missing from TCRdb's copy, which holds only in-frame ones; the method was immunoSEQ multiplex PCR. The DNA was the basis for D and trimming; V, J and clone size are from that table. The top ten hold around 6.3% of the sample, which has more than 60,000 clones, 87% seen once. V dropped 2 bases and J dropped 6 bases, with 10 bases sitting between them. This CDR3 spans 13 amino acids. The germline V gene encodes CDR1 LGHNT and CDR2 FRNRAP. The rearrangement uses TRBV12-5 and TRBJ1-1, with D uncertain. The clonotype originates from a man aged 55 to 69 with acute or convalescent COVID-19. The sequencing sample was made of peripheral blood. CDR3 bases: TGTGCTAGTGGTTTGCTAGGGAGGTCTGAAGCTTTCTTT. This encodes CASGLLGRSEAFF.